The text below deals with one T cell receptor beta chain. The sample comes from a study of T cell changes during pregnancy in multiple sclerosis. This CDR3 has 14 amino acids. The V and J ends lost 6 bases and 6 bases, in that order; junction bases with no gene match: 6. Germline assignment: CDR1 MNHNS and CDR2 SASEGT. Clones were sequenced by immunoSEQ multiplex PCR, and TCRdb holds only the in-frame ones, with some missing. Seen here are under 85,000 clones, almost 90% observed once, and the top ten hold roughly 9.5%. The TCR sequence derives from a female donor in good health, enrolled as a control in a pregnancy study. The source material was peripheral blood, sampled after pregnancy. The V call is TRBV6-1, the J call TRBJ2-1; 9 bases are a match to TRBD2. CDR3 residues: CASRGLAAANEQFF. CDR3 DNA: TGTGCCAGCAGGGGACTAGCAGCGGCCAATGAGCAGTTCTTC.